This entry is about one T cell receptor beta chain. What it recognizes is unknown. These data belong to a study of beta chain features in type 1 diabetes. Donors contributed one heparinised blood draw apiece, averaging roughly 0.12 L. Each of the CD4+ naive, central memory, regulatory and stem cell-like memory populations was sorted via CD45RO/CCR7/CD25/CD127/CD95/CD27. Study-level results: Type 1 diabetes patients had moderately but significantly shorter TCRB CDR3s in all four CD4+ subsets. Researchers reported that naive, central memory and Treg TCRB repertoires appeared more similar in patients than in healthy donors.

This CDR3 is 14 amino acids long. With 6 bases clipped from V and 6 bases from J, the junction kept 5 bases outside the gene matches. Germline V gene data show CDR1 as MNHEY and CDR2 as SVGAGI. Of the isolated RNA, all was reverse transcribed, and so the sequenced material was expressed TCRB transcripts. The method was immunoSEQ multiplex PCR; TCRdb's version includes in-frame clones alone and lacks a portion of them. Here the sample spans about 160,000 clones, around 8.6% being singletons. The sequence came from a woman between 18 and 29 years old with type 1 diabetes. The sequencing input was central memory CD4+ T cells from blood. The chain combines TRBV6-5 with TRBJ2-1, with TRBD2 identical over 10 bases. The CDR3 DNA reads TGTGCCAGCAGCCCGACTAGCGGGCCCAATGAGCAGTTCTTC. It translates to CASSPTSGPNEQFF.